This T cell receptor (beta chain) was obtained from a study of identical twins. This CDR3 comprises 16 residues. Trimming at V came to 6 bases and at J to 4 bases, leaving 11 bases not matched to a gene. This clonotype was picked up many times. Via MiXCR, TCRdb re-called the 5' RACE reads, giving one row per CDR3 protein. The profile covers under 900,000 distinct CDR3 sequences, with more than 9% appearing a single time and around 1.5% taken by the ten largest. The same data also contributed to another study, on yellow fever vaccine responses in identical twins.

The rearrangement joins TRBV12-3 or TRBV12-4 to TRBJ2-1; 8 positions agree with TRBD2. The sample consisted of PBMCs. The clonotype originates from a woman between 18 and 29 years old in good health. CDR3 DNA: TGTGCCAGCAGCCCCCTTGCGGGAGGAGGATACAATGAGCAGTTCTTC. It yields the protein CASSPLAGGGYNEQFF.